This is a list of T cell receptor beta chains from one sample in a study of shared clonotypes between healthy human individuals. The table came from immunoSEQ multiplex PCR; TCRdb's copy has only in-frame clones and leaves some out. The sample comprises 2.3 million or so clones, more than 85% of which are singletons, and about 0.39% rests with the top ten. Source material: naive CD4+ T cells from PBMCs. These receptors originate from a man younger than 35 in good health. Some clones in this sample may be carry-over from other donors' samples. CDR3s include the opening cysteine and the closing phenylalanine or tryptophan. Each record gives: D gene, clone size, CDR3 length, V gene, J gene, CDR3 protein, CDR3 DNA. D genes are given only for firm matches. Size is omitted from some rows. Given values are once, few, many or a class for expanded clones.

D gene: TRBD2; clone size: once; CDR3 length: 18; V gene: TRBV28; J gene: TRBJ2-7; CDR3 protein: CASSNYLASGRDSYEQYF; CDR3 DNA: TGTGCCAGCAGTAACTACCTCGCTAGCGGGAGGGACTCCTACGAGCAGTACTTC
D gene: TRBD2; clone size: NA; CDR3 length: 14; V gene: TRBV5-4; J gene: TRBJ2-3; CDR3 protein: CASSLDAGGDTQYF; CDR3 DNA: TGTGCCAGCAGCTTGGATGCCGGGGGGGATACGCAGTATTTT
D gene: NA; clone size: once; CDR3 length: 13; V gene: TRBV5-1; J gene: TRBJ1-2; CDR3 protein: CASSPGAGHGYTF; CDR3 DNA: TGCGCCAGCAGCCCCGGAGCAGGGCATGGCTACACCTTC
D gene: NA; clone size: NA; CDR3 length: 13; V gene: TRBV28; J gene: TRBJ1-5; CDR3 protein: CASSLSPGQPQHF; CDR3 DNA: TGTGCCAGCAGTTTATCCCCAGGACAGCCCCAGCATTTT
D gene: TRBD1; clone size: once; CDR3 length: 13; V gene: TRBV29-1; J gene: TRBJ2-5; CDR3 protein: CSVARQGRETQYF; CDR3 DNA: TGCAGCGTTGCCAGACAGGGTAGAGAGACCCAGTACTTC
D gene: NA; clone size: NA; CDR3 length: 16; V gene: TRBV28; J gene: TRBJ1-2; CDR3 protein: CASSFHGGAGNYGYTF; CDR3 DNA: TGTGCCAGCAGTTTCCATGGGGGCGCGGGGAACTATGGCTACACCTTC
D gene: NA; clone size: NA; CDR3 length: 21; V gene: TRBV21-1; J gene: TRBJ1-2; CDR3 protein: CASSKGWWANPWDKGNYGYTF; CDR3 DNA: TGTGCCAGCAGCAAGGGTTGGTGGGCTAACCCATGGGACAAGGGTAACTATGGCTACACCTTC
D gene: NA; clone size: few; CDR3 length: 16; V gene: TRBV18; J gene: TRBJ1-1; CDR3 protein: CASSLAIELMNTEAFF; CDR3 DNA: TGTGCCAGCTCACTTGCGATTGAATTGATGAACACTGAAGCTTTCTTT
D gene: NA; clone size: NA; CDR3 length: 15; V gene: TRBV19; J gene: TRBJ2-6; CDR3 protein: CASSIGVSGANVLTF; CDR3 DNA: TGTGCCAGTAGTATCGGTGTATCCGGGGCCAACGTCCTGACTTTC
D gene: NA; clone size: NA; CDR3 length: 13; V gene: TRBV6-1; J gene: TRBJ2-2; CDR3 protein: CASSGLNTGELFF; CDR3 DNA: TGTGCCAGCAGTGGACTAAACACCGGGGAGCTGTTTTTT
D gene: NA; clone size: NA; CDR3 length: 12; V gene: TRBV14; J gene: TRBJ2-1; CDR3 protein: CASHFHCNEQFF; CDR3 DNA: TGTGCCAGTCACTTCCACTGCAATGAGCAGTTCTTC
D gene: TRBD2; clone size: NA; CDR3 length: 15; V gene: TRBV4-2; J gene: TRBJ2-5; CDR3 protein: CASSLPGDSGETQYF; CDR3 DNA: TGTGCCAGCAGCCTGCCGGGGGATAGCGGGGAGACCCAGTACTTC
D gene: TRBD1; clone size: NA; CDR3 length: 14; V gene: TRBV5-1; J gene: TRBJ1-5; CDR3 protein: CASSQGQGDQPQHF; CDR3 DNA: TGCGCCAGCAGCCAGGGACAGGGTGATCAGCCCCAGCATTTT
D gene: TRBD2; clone size: once; CDR3 length: 16; V gene: TRBV5-1; J gene: TRBJ2-3; CDR3 protein: CASSLVSSGLTDTQYF; CDR3 DNA: TGCGCCAGCAGCTTGGTATCTAGCGGGCTCACAGATACGCAGTATTTT
D gene: NA; clone size: NA; CDR3 length: 13; V gene: TRBV18; J gene: TRBJ2-7; CDR3 protein: CASSQGRRGEQYF; CDR3 DNA: TGTGCCAGCTCCCAGGGGCGGAGGGGCGAGCAGTACTTC
D gene: NA; clone size: NA; CDR3 length: 15; V gene: TRBV28; J gene: TRBJ1-2; CDR3 protein: CASSSRDGGIYGYTF; CDR3 DNA: TGTGCCAGCAGTTCTCGGGACGGGGGGATCTATGGCTACACCTTC
D gene: TRBD1; clone size: NA; CDR3 length: 16; V gene: TRBV5-1; J gene: TRBJ2-5; CDR3 protein: CASSSLGQLSRETQYF; CDR3 DNA: TGCGCCAGCAGCTCCTTGGGACAGTTATCTAGGGAGACCCAGTACTTC
D gene: NA; clone size: NA; CDR3 length: 18; V gene: TRBV30; J gene: TRBJ2-6; CDR3 protein: CAWKAPYRRNSGANVLTF; CDR3 DNA: TGTGCCTGGAAAGCGCCGTACAGGCGGAACTCTGGGGCCAACGTCCTGACTTTC
D gene: TRBD1; clone size: NA; CDR3 length: 13; V gene: TRBV5-5; J gene: TRBJ1-1; CDR3 protein: CASSFSQGTEAFF; CDR3 DNA: TGTGCCAGCAGCTTTTCACAGGGGACTGAAGCTTTCTTT
D gene: TRBD1; clone size: NA; CDR3 length: 13; V gene: TRBV2; J gene: TRBJ2-7; CDR3 protein: CASATGQGREQYF; CDR3 DNA: TGTGCCAGCGCCACGGGACAGGGACGCGAGCAGTACTTC
D gene: NA; clone size: NA; CDR3 length: 16; V gene: TRBV30; J gene: TRBJ2-1; CDR3 protein: CAWSSAGLSSYNEQFF; CDR3 DNA: TGTGCCTGGAGTTCGGCAGGGTTGAGCTCCTACAATGAGCAGTTCTTC
D gene: TRBD2; clone size: NA; CDR3 length: 15; V gene: TRBV5-1; J gene: TRBJ2-1; CDR3 protein: CASSFPGGSYNEQFF; CDR3 DNA: TGCGCCAGCAGCTTCCCTGGCGGGAGTTACAATGAGCAGTTCTTC
D gene: NA; clone size: NA; CDR3 length: 15; V gene: TRBV2; J gene: TRBJ2-3; CDR3 protein: CASRRDSGPADTQYF; CDR3 DNA: TGTGCCAGTAGAAGGGATTCTGGACCGGCAGATACGCAGTATTTT
D gene: TRBD2; clone size: NA; CDR3 length: 15; V gene: TRBV28; J gene: TRBJ2-5; CDR3 protein: CASSPPGGGKETQYF; CDR3 DNA: TGTGCCAGCAGCCCCCCGGGAGGGGGGAAGGAGACCCAGTACTTC
D gene: NA; clone size: NA; CDR3 length: 14; V gene: TRBV2; J gene: TRBJ2-7; CDR3 protein: CASRGPGIYHEQYF; CDR3 DNA: TGTGCCAGCAGGGGACCGGGAATTTACCACGAGCAGTACTTC
D gene: NA; clone size: NA; CDR3 length: 15; V gene: TRBV6-6; J gene: TRBJ2-5; CDR3 protein: CASSYSGLIGETQYF; CDR3 DNA: TGTGCCAGCAGTTACTCCGGACTAATAGGGGAGACCCAGTACTTC
D gene: TRBD1; clone size: NA; CDR3 length: 16; V gene: TRBV5-4; J gene: TRBJ2-3; CDR3 protein: CASSPRQGIISDTQYF; CDR3 DNA: TGTGCCAGCAGTCCGCGACAGGGTATAATTTCAGATACGCAGTATTTT
D gene: NA; clone size: NA; CDR3 length: 13; V gene: TRBV9; J gene: TRBJ1-1; CDR3 protein: CASSVTVNTEAFF; CDR3 DNA: TGTGCCAGCAGCGTGACAGTGAACACTGAAGCTTTCTTT
D gene: NA; clone size: NA; CDR3 length: 16; V gene: TRBV4-3; J gene: TRBJ1-3; CDR3 protein: CASSQVGGHSGNTIYF; CDR3 DNA: TGCGCCAGCAGCCAAGTCGGAGGGCACTCTGGAAACACCATATATTTT
D gene: NA; clone size: NA; CDR3 length: 14; V gene: TRBV5-1; J gene: TRBJ1-5; CDR3 protein: CASSLEGTAEPQHF; CDR3 DNA: TGCGCCAGCAGCTTGGAGGGGACCGCCGAGCCCCAGCATTTT
D gene: NA; clone size: NA; CDR3 length: 16; V gene: TRBV4-3; J gene: TRBJ1-4; CDR3 protein: CASSRHPEGSNEKLFF; CDR3 DNA: TGCGCCAGCAGCCGCCACCCGGAGGGCTCGAATGAAAAACTGTTTTTT
D gene: TRBD2; clone size: NA; CDR3 length: 14; V gene: TRBV5-4; J gene: TRBJ2-3; CDR3 protein: CASFDRGGDDTQYF; CDR3 DNA: TGTGCCAGCTTCGACCGGGGAGGGGATGATACGCAGTATTTT
D gene: TRBD2; clone size: NA; CDR3 length: 16; V gene: TRBV9; J gene: TRBJ2-1; CDR3 protein: CASSPGLAGPYNEQFF; CDR3 DNA: TGTGCCAGCAGCCCGGGACTAGCGGGACCGTACAATGAGCAGTTCTTC
D gene: TRBD1; clone size: few; CDR3 length: 13; V gene: TRBV30; J gene: TRBJ1-1; CDR3 protein: CAWGGTGRTEAFF; CDR3 DNA: TGTGCCTGGGGAGGGACAGGGAGGACTGAAGCTTTCTTT
D gene: NA; clone size: NA; CDR3 length: 14; V gene: TRBV18; J gene: TRBJ1-2; CDR3 protein: CASSPGVPNYGYTF; CDR3 DNA: TGTGCCAGCTCACCAGGGGTTCCTAACTATGGCTACACCTTC
D gene: TRBD1; clone size: NA; CDR3 length: 16; V gene: TRBV7-2; J gene: TRBJ2-5; CDR3 protein: CASSPGTALLGETQYF; CDR3 DNA: TGTGCCAGCAGCCCGGGGACAGCCCTGTTAGGGGAGACCCAGTACTTC
D gene: NA; clone size: NA; CDR3 length: 15; V gene: TRBV2; J gene: TRBJ2-6; CDR3 protein: CASSDRHSGANVLTF; CDR3 DNA: TGTGCCAGCAGTGACAGGCACTCTGGGGCCAACGTCCTGACTTTC
D gene: NA; clone size: NA; CDR3 length: 13; V gene: TRBV9; J gene: TRBJ1-1; CDR3 protein: CASSKNLGTEAFF; CDR3 DNA: TGTGCCAGCAGCAAGAATTTGGGCACTGAAGCTTTCTTT
D gene: NA; clone size: NA; CDR3 length: 19; V gene: TRBV21-1; J gene: TRBJ2-7; CDR3 protein: CASSNQRIAGRPSNHEQYF; CDR3 DNA: TGTGCCAGCAGCAATCAGCGAATAGCGGGACGTCCTTCCAACCACGAGCAGTACTTC
D gene: TRBD2; clone size: NA; CDR3 length: 13; V gene: TRBV29-1; J gene: TRBJ2-5; CDR3 protein: CSVQAGGGETQYF; CDR3 DNA: TGCAGCGTCCAAGCGGGAGGGGGCGAGACCCAGTACTTC